A single sample gave rise to the 12 T cell receptor beta chains below, sequenced in a study of shared clonotypes between healthy human individuals. Measured with immunoSEQ multiplex PCR; TCRdb has only the in-frame clones, and not every one. The table lists about 1,900,000 clones, 85% to 95% of them singletons. Positively selected for CCR7, the CD45RO-negative cells used as naive CD8 cells excluded terminally differentiated effector memory CD45RA+ cells. The sequenced sample consisted of naive CD8+ T cells sorted from blood. These receptors were collected from a man between 18 and 35 years old in good health.

Concerning this clone itself: The same CDR3 can be traced to other DNA sequences in this sample. The CDR3, as DNA: TGCGCCAGCAGCCAAGAAAGGAGGGGGTACGAGCAGTACTTC. This gives the protein CASSQERRGYEQYF. The chain uses TRBV4-3 and TRBJ2-7; D may correspond to TRBD1 or TRBD2 (6 bases each). V dropped 0 bases and J dropped 4 bases, with 10 bases sitting between them. This CDR3 comprises 14 residues. The germline CDR1 and CDR2 sequences are LGHNA and YSLEER.

V gene TRBV29-1 combines with J gene TRBJ2-1; TRBD2 aligns across 8 bases. V lost 7 bases, J lost 6 bases, and 11 bases stayed unmatched. The CDR3 has 14 amino acids. Germline CDR1 reads SQVTM; CDR2 reads ANQGSEA. CDR3 loop: CSGSVSGSINEQFF. Here the CDR3 DNA reads TGCAGCGGGTCGGTGAGCGGGAGTATCAATGAGCAGTTCTTC.

With respect to this clone: Other DNA variants within this sample encode the same CDR3. The J gene is TRBJ2-7, the V gene TRBV30; 10 bases line up with TRBD1. The CDR3 spans 12 residues. V gave up 8 bases and J gave up 4 bases; unmatched junction bases: 5. The germline V gene has CDR1 GTSNPN and CDR2 SVGIG (reference sequence). The CDR3 loop reads CALTGGIYEQYF. CDR3 sequence (DNA): TGTGCCCTGACAGGGGGCATATACGAGCAGTACTTC.

This clone was seen a single time. The chain carries TRBV7-9 and TRBJ2-7; 8 bases match TRBD2. The V and J ends lost 3 bases and 5 bases, in that order; junction bases with no gene match: 6. The CDR3 extends over 14 amino acids. CDR1 is SEHNR, CDR2 FQNEAQ, per germline (reference sequence). The CDR3 is CASSFPGLVDEQYF. Written as DNA, the CDR3 is TGTGCCAGCAGCTTCCCGGGACTAGTTGACGAGCAGTACTTC.

The J gene is TRBJ2-3, the V gene TRBV27, with D unresolved. Looked up from germline, CDR1 is MNHEY and CDR2 is SMNVEV (reference sequence). V dropped 6 bases and J dropped 2 bases, with 6 bases sitting between them. CDR3 length: 12 amino acids. CDR3: CASSNPTDTQYF. The CDR3 DNA reads as TGTGCCAGCAGCAACCCCACAGATACGCAGTATTTT.

The table lists this clone with a count of one. V and J are TRBV4-1 and TRBJ1-5; D gene uncertain. Trimming removed 0 bases from V and 7 bases from J, with 4 bases in between. The CDR3 sequence is 12 residues long. CDR1 and CDR2 from the germline V gene are MGHRA and YSYEKL. The CDR3 sequence is CASSQDNQPQHF. The DNA for the CDR3 is TGCGCCAGCAGCCAAGATAACCAGCCCCAGCATTTT.

V usage is TRBV5-1 and J usage is TRBJ1-1; D not resolved. Trimming removed 1 base at V and 6 bases at J, with 13 bases between. The CDR3 is made up of 14 amino acids. Per germline, CDR1 SGHRS and CDR2 YFSETQ. The CDR3 spells CASSLFEGWAEAFF. The CDR3 nucleotides are TGCGCCAGCAGCTTGTTTGAGGGCTGGGCTGAAGCTTTCTTT.

The chain carries TRBV7-9 and TRBJ2-6; 7 nucleotides line up with TRBD1. Trimming at V came to 3 bases and at J to 2 bases, leaving 4 bases not matched to a gene. CDR1 and CDR2 from the germline V gene are SEHNR and FQNEAQ (reference sequence). This CDR3 contains 16 residues. The CDR3 DNA reads as TGTGCCAGCAGCTTGGTACAGGGGACTGGGGCCAACGTCCTGACTTTC. It specifies CASSLVQGTGANVLTF.

V and J are TRBV13 and TRBJ2-7; D call uncertain. CDR3 length equals 13 residues. V was pared by 3 bases and J by 4 bases, with 10 bases between. Germline V gene data show CDR1 as PRHDT and CDR2 as FYEKMQ (reference sequence). CDR3 sequence: CASSLAPQYEQYF. Here the CDR3 DNA reads TGTGCCAGCAGCTTGGCACCCCAATACGAGCAGTACTTC.

This chain joins TRBV11-2 and TRBJ2-1; D could derive from TRBD1 or TRBD2 (5 bases each). The CDR3 spans 16 residues. V lost 1 base to trimming and J lost 13 bases, with 23 bases between them. The germline CDR1 and CDR2 sequences are SGHAT and FQNNGV. Here the CDR3 DNA reads TGTGCCAGCAGCTTAGGGACGGCCCCTCTTGGGGACCGCCAGTTCTTC. This codes for CASSLGTAPLGDRQFF.

The V call is TRBV9, the J call TRBJ1-6; D is unresolved. Per the germline V gene, CDR1 is SGDLS and CDR2 is YYNGEE. The germline V and J ends were trimmed by 4 bases and 12 bases, with 11 bases remaining between them. CDR3 length: 12 amino acids. The CDR3 region has the DNA TGTGCCAGCAGCCCCCCCGGAGGACCCCTCCACTTT. It codes for CASSPPGGPLHF.

In its sample, this clone was seen a few times. This sequence joins TRBV7-9 and TRBJ1-1; D unclear. The V gene's germline CDR1 is SEHNR and CDR2 FQNEAQ (reference sequence). Trimming took off 7 bases at V and 4 bases at J, with 10 bases between the two ends. CDR3 length: 12 amino acids. CDR3 in amino acids: CASTQTSTEAFF. DNA of the CDR3: TGTGCCAGCACTCAGACCTCCACTGAAGCTTTCTTT.